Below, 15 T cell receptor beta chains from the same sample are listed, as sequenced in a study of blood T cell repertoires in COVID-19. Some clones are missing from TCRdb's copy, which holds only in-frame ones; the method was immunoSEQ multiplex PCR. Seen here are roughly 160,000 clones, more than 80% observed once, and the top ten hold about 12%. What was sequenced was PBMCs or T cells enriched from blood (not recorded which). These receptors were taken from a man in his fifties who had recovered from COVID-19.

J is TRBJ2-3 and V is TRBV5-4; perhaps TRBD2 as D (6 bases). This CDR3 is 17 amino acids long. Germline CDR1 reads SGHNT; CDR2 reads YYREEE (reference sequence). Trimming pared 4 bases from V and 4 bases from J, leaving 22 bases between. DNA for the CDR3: TGTGCCAGCAGCGCTGGGACTCCGGCGGGGAGATCAGATACGCAGTATTTT. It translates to CASSAGTPAGRSDTQYF.

The CDR3 DNA sequence: TGTGCCAGCAGTTTATCAGGGGCCTCTGGAAACACCATATATTTT. Translation gives CASSLSGASGNTIYF. The V gene is TRBV28, the J gene TRBJ1-3, with D perhaps TRBD1 (6 bases). Germline lookup yields CDR1 MDHEN and CDR2 SYDVKM. V was pared by 1 base and J by 0 bases, with 7 bases between. This CDR3 is 15 amino acids long.

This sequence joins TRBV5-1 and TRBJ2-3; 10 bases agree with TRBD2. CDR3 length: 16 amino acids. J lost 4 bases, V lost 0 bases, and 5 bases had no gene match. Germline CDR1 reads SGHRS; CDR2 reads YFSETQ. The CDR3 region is CASSLASGGGADTQYF. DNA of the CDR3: TGCGCCAGCAGCTTGGCTAGCGGGGGAGGAGCAGATACGCAGTATTTT.

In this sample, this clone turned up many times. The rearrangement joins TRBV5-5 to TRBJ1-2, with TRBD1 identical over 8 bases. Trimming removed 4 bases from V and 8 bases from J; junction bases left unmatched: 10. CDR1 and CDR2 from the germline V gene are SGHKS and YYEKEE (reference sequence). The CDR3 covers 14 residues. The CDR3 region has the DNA TGTGCCAGCAGCCCTTCGGACAGGGCTTTGGGCTACACCTTC. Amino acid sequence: CASSPSDRALGYTF.

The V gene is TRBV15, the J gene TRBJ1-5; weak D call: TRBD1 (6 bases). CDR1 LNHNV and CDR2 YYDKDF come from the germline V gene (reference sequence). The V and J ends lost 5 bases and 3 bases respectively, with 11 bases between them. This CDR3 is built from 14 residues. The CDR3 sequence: CATSHRDINQPQHF. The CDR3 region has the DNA TGTGCCACCAGCCACCGGGACATCAATCAGCCCCAGCATTTT.

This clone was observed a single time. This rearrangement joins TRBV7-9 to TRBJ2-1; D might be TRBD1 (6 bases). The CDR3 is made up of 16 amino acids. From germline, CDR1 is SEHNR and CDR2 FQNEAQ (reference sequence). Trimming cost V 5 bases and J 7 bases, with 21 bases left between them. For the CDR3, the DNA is TGTGCCAGCAGCCCACAGGACACTCCAGGGGTAAATGAGCAGTTCTTC. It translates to CASSPQDTPGVNEQFF.

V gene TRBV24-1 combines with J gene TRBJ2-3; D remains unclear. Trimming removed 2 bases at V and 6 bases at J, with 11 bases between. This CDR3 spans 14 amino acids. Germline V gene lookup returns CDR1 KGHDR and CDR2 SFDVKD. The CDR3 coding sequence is TGTGCCACCAGTGATTCAGTCGGGTGGGATACGCAGTATTTT. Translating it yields CATSDSVGWDTQYF.

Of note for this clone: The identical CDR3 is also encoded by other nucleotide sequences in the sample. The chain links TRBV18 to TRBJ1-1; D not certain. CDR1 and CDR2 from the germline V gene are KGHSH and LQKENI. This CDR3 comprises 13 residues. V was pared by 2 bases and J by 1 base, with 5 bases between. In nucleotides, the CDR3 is TGTGCCAGCTCACCAACGGGGAACACTGAAGCTTTCTTT. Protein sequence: CASSPTGNTEAFF.

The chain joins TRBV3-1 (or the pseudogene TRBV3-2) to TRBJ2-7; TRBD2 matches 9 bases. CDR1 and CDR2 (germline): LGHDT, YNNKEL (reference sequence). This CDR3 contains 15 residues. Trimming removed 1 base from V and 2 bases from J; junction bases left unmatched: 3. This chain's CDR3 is CASSQVAGAPYEQYF. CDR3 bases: TGTGCCAGCAGCCAAGTAGCGGGGGCTCCCTACGAGCAGTACTTC.

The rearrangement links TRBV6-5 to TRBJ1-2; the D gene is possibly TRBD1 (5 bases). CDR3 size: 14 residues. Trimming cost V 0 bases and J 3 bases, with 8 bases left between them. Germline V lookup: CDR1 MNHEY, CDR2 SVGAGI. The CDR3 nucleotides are TGTGCCAGCAGTTACTCCGGGGGGGACTATGGCTACACCTTC. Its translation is CASSYSGGDYGYTF.

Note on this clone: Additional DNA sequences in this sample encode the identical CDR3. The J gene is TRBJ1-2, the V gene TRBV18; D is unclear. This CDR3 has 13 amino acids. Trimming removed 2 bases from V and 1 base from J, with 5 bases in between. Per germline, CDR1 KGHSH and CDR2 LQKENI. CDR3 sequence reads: CASSPEGNYGYTF. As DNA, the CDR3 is TGTGCCAGCTCACCAGAGGGTAACTATGGCTACACCTTC.

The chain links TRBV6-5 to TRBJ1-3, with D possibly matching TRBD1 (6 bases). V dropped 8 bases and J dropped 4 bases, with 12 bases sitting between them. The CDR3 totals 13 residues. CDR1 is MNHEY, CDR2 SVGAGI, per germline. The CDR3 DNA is TGTGCCAGCGATACAGGGTCAGGAAACACCATATATTTT. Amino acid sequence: CASDTGSGNTIYF.

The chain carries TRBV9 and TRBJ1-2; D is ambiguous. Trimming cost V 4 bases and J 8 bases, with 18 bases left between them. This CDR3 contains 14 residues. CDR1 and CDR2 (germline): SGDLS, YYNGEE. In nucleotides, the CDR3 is TGTGCCAGCAGCAGATCCGAGGAGGCCCAGGGCTACACCTTC. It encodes CASSRSEEAQGYTF.

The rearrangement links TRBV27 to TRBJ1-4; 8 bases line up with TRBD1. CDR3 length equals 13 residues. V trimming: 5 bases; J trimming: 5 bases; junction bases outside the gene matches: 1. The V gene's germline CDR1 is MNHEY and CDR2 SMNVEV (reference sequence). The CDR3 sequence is CASSRQGNEKLFF. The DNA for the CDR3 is TGTGCCAGCAGTCGACAGGGGAATGAAAAACTGTTTTTT.

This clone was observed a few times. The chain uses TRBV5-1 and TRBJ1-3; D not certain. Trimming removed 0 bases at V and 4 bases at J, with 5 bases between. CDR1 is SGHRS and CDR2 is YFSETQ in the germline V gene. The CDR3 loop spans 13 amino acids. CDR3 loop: CASSLDIGNTIYF. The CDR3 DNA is TGCGCCAGCAGCTTGGACATCGGAAACACCATATATTTT.